The present T cell receptor (beta chain) was sequenced within a study of PD-1 blockade in classical Hodgkin lymphoma. Notes on the study in general: Nivolumab initiation under 1 year post-ASCT meant exclusion. TCR diversity at baseline was reported to be reduced in newly diagnosed patients relative to healthy donors. Complete responders possessed baseline diversity comparable to newly diagnosed patients.

TCRdb's copy holds only in-frame clones and misses some; the assay was immunoSEQ multiplex PCR. The sample has around 91,000 clones, around 90% seen once; the top ten hold less than 25%. Brentuximab vedotin exposure varied, and every patient relapsed after autologous stem cell transplantation. Complete response, partial response or progressive disease constituted the best response categories observed. In the case of this clone: Its matching antigen is unknown.

V was pared by 6 bases and J by 0 bases, with 16 bases between. The length of the CDR3 is 16 residues. Germline values: CDR1 SGHRS, CDR2 YFSETQ. This material consisted of peripheral blood mononuclear cells (PBMCs), taken at baseline. This clonotype originated in a human donor with classical Hodgkin lymphoma. This sequence joins TRBV5-1 and TRBJ2-1; D is uncertain. CDR3 in amino acids: CASKRMGIDSYNEQFF. CDR3 bases: TGCGCCAGCAAACGTATGGGGATAGACTCCTACAATGAGCAGTTCTTC.